This TCR beta chain originates from a study of prognosis after radiotherapy for stage I lung cancer (dated by TCRdb to the early 2020s). For the wider study: About 20 stage I NSCLC patients were enrolled in Nanjing, China, between early 2018 and 2019. Newly diagnosed primary stage I lung tumors were present in approximately 13 patients, and oligometastatic NSCLC after surgical resection of the primary tumor was present in a handful of patients. Every patient was regarded as medically inoperable, because of comorbidities in around eleven cases and refusal of surgery in roughly seven cases. Peripheral blood TCR beta repertoires were profiled in stage I NSCLC patients before and after stereotactic body radiotherapy, and the study then linked these repertoires to distant failure. Ages in the cohort of 13 men and about six women ranged from about 53 to 84 years, with a median of 74. SBRT was delivered in 3 to 5 fractions with a biologically effective dose of at least 100 Gy, and image-guided IMRT or VMAT was used for delivery. Four of the 19 patients developed distant metastases after SBRT, at a median of approximately 7 months; the other 15 showed no significant progression. On tumor histology, more than ten patients had adenocarcinoma and more than five had squamous cell carcinoma. In every patient, SBRT was given without any concurrent therapy. The study sequenced 40 or so blood samples from 19 patients, one before and one after SBRT per patient.

What the research found in general, with its limitations: Post-SBRT Shannon entropy and its change from baseline were lower in patients who developed distant metastases; baseline Shannon entropy was not associated with metastases. TRBV and TRBJ usage frequencies reportedly varied with metastasis status, involving two V genes at baseline and nine V and two J genes after SBRT. Whether the expanded TCR clones were tumor-specific was not determined. The small cohort and short follow-up limited the study, so independent validation of the findings is needed. All reported P values were unadjusted for multiple comparisons. After SBRT, the count of unique TCR clones dropped from a median of approximately 10,000 beforehand to more than 6,000 afterward (Wilcoxon paired P=0.011).

No patient had a history of other malignancies or prior chemotherapy or radiotherapy, and all had node-negative disease on CT and PET/CT. At each of two time points, roughly 6.5 milliliters of peripheral venous blood were collected in EDTA tubes. PBMCs were isolated by Ficoll-Paque Plus density-gradient centrifugation. Immediately after collection, samples were stored at -80 degrees C until analysis. The germline V gene yields SNHLY for CDR1 and FYNNEI for CDR2. V and J are truncated by 8 bases and 5 bases respectively, leaving an intervening sequence of 9 bases. From the cysteine through the phenylalanine, the CDR3 covers 11 amino acids. Only the CDR3 region is kept as DNA, spanning 33 bases read in frame from base 1. The TCR beta CDR3 region was amplified from genomic DNA by two rounds of multiplex PCR. The first PCR round used primers specific to each TRBV and TRBJ gene, and the primer sequences were filed in Chinese patent CN105087789A. The second PCR round used universal primers. The Roche High Pure PCR Template Preparation Kit was used to extract genomic DNA from frozen PBMCs. Libraries were sequenced paired-end with 151 bp reads on an Illumina HiSeq 3000. Under the source paper's analysis protocol: CutAdapt was used to remove raw reads lacking the multiplex PCR primer sequences. High-quality paired reads were merged into contigs with PEAR. TRB V, D and J gene segments were assigned to each contig with MiXCR by alignment to reference sequences. To remove sequencing errors, CDR3 sequences were clustered according to base quality and sequence similarity. Diversity was calculated as Shannon entropy divided by the natural log of the number of productive TCR sequences. Clonality was defined as one minus Shannon entropy divided by the natural log of the number of unique clonotypes. The Youden index of ROC curves was used to select progression-free survival cut-offs for repertoire metrics, and analyses were performed in R 3.5.3. TCRdb reworked the public reads: Q25 trimming with fastp, MiXCR clone assembly, productive beta chains retained. Identical CDR3 protein sequences are pooled into one entry, listed with their most common genes and DNA. These V and J calls derive from TCRdb rather than the authors' analysis. This sample has nearly 25,000 distinct CDR3 sequences in its table, and roughly 40% of those were observed once. The top ten hold less than 70% of the sample.

This clonotype was counted ten times or more. There is no known antigen for this receptor. Qualities for individual bases were not recorded, and no much larger clone is one base off. Recombination linked TRBV2 to TRBJ2-5; the D match is possibly TRBD1 or TRBD2, with 5 bases aligned in each. The TCR sequence derives from a donor aged 50 or older with non-small cell lung cancer. This specimen consisted of PBMCs, obtained before or after stereotactic body radiation therapy (not recorded which). CDR3 reads: CASGGDETQYF. Here is the DNA: TGTGCCAGCGGGGGAGATGAGACCCAGTACTTC. With the rest looked up from the reference TRBV2 and TRBJ2-5 genes rather than sequenced, the full variable domain is EPEVTQTPSHQVTQMGQEVILRCVPISNHLYFYWYRQILGQKVEFLVSFYNNEISEKSEIFDDQFSVERPDGSNFTLKIRSTKLEDSAMYFCASGGDETQYFGPGTRLLVL.